Each of the 17 T cell receptor beta chains below was sequenced from the same sample in a study of OX40 agonist ivuxolimab in advanced cancers. Generated by immunoSEQ multiplex PCR, the TCRdb table keeps only in-frame clones and is missing some. The sample includes more than 45,000 clones, roughly 91% of them seen just once. The sample in question was CD4+ or CD8+ T cells sorted from blood, obtained in a trial of the OX40 agonist ivuxolimab. Receptor source: an adult with an advanced solid tumor such as melanoma, head and neck, liver or kidney cancer.

This clone was seen a single time. This rearrangement joins TRBV5-5 to TRBJ1-5, with TRBD1 identical over 7 bases. The germline V gene encodes CDR1 SGHKS and CDR2 YYEKEE (reference sequence). V dropped 0 bases and J dropped 7; count of bases not matched to a gene: 7. The CDR3 sequence is 15 residues long. CDR3 sequence (DNA): TGTGCCAGCAGCTTGGGACAGGGATTAGGGCAGCCCCAGCATTTT. As protein: CASSLGQGLGQPQHF.

The table lists this clone with a count of one. The chain couples TRBV2 to TRBJ2-5; 9 bases align to TRBD2. This CDR3 contains 16 residues. Germline V gives CDR1 SNHLY, CDR2 FYNNEI. The J segment lost 5 bases and the V segment lost 1 base, leaving 8 bases of the junction unmatched. The CDR3 DNA reads TGTGCCAGCAGTGAAGGGGTAGCGGGGGTCGGGGAGACCCAGTACTTC. It encodes CASSEGVAGVGETQYF.

The genes are TRBV27 and TRBJ1-2; the match to TRBD1 covers 7 bases. Trimming cost V 6 bases and J 2 bases; bases outside gene matches: 3. The CDR3 is 13 residues long. CDR1 and CDR2 (germline): MNHEY, SMNVEV (reference sequence). CDR3 bases: TGTGCCAGCAGCCAGGGGGGAAACTATGGCTACACCTTC. Its translation: CASSQGGNYGYTF.

This clone was observed a handful of times. The V call is TRBV11-2, the J call TRBJ2-1; perhaps TRBD2 as D (6 bases). The CDR3 is made up of 14 amino acids. Germline lookup yields CDR1 SGHAT and CDR2 FQNNGV. Between the trimmed V and J ends, which lost 6 bases and 8 bases, there was a span of 17 bases. The CDR3 region is CASRRLDIFDEQFF. CDR3 nucleotide sequence: TGTGCCAGCAGGCGACTAGACATTTTTGATGAGCAGTTCTTC.

The chain couples TRBV19 to TRBJ2-1, with 8 bases identical to TRBD2. CDR1 is LNHDA, CDR2 SQIVND, per germline (reference sequence). After removal of 3 bases from V and 2 bases from J, the junction contained 3 bases not matched to a gene. The CDR3 sequence is 15 residues long. CDR3 coding DNA: TGTGCCAGTAGTATGGGCGGGGGGCCCTACAATGAGCAGTTCTTC. It codes for CASSMGGGPYNEQFF.

The genes are TRBV7-2 and TRBJ1-1; D gene uncertain. Germline V gene data show CDR1 as SGHTA and CDR2 as FQGNSA. Deletions cut 1 base from V and 5 bases from J, with 5 bases between. The length of the CDR3 is 12 residues. CDR3 sequence reads: CASSLGRTEAFF. The CDR3 DNA sequence: TGTGCCAGCAGCTTAGGGCGGACTGAAGCTTTCTTT.

Here the CDR3 DNA reads TGTGCCAGCAGCTGGACAGGGCCTGACGAGCAGTTCTTC. It specifies CASSWTGPDEQFF. The chain carries TRBV11-2 and TRBJ2-1, with TRBD1 identical over 8 bases. Germline V gene data show CDR1 as SGHAT and CDR2 as FQNNGV. CDR3 size: 13 residues. The trim removed 4 bases at V and 10 bases at J, leaving 6 bases unmatched.

The chain is built from TRBV15 and TRBJ2-5, with D perhaps being TRBD1 or TRBD2 (6 bases each). The CDR3 spans 15 residues. V shed 1 base and J shed 5 bases, with 14 bases lying between them. Germline CDR1 and CDR2: LNHNV and YYDKDF (reference sequence). DNA of the CDR3: TGTGCCACCAGCAGAGTAGAGGGGGGCCCGGAGACCCAGTACTTC. Its translation is CATSRVEGGPETQYF. Filled out from reference TRBV15 and TRBJ2-5, the complete variable domain reads DAMVIQNPRYQVTQFGKPVTLSCSQTLNHNVMYWYQQKSSQAPKLLFHYYDKDFNNEADTPDNFQSRRPNTSFCFLDIRSPGLGDTAMYLCATSRVEGGPETQYFGPGTRLLVL.

The chain couples TRBV6-5 to TRBJ2-2, with 9 nucleotides matching TRBD2. The CDR3 is 14 amino acids. Losses at the gene ends were 6 bases for V and 6 bases for J; bases not matched to a gene: 5. From germline, CDR1 is MNHEY and CDR2 SVGAGI. CDR3 residues: CASSLWTSAGELFF. The CDR3, as DNA: TGTGCCAGCAGCCTTTGGACTAGCGCCGGGGAGCTGTTTTTT.

V usage is TRBV25-1 and J usage is TRBJ1-5; no reliable D call. There are 12 residues in the CDR3. Germline V gene lookup returns CDR1 MGHDK and CDR2 SYGVNS. The germline V and J ends were trimmed by 4 bases and 8 bases, with 9 bases remaining between them. The CDR3 DNA follows: TGTGCCAGCAGTGTAGGATCAGAGCCCCAGCATTTT. It is translated as CASSVGSEPQHF.

V usage is TRBV7-9 and J usage is TRBJ1-1; maybe TRBD1 (6 bases). Trimming removed 4 bases at V and 5 bases at J, with 20 bases between. Germline assignment: CDR1 SEHNR and CDR2 FQNEAQ (reference sequence). The CDR3 loop spans 16 amino acids. CDR3 residues: CASSSKGVDQRTEAFF. The CDR3 nucleotides read TGTGCCAGCAGCTCGAAGGGGGTCGACCAACGGACTGAAGCTTTCTTT. Using reference TRBV7-9 and TRBJ1-1 for the parts outside the CDR3, the full variable domain is DTGVSQNPRHKITKRGQNVTFRCDPISEHNRLYWYRQTLGQGPEFLTYFQNEAQLEKSRLLSDRFSAERPKGSFSTLEIQRTEQGDSAMYLCASSSKGVDQRTEAFFGQGTRLTVV.

The chain joins TRBV7-2 to TRBJ2-7; 9 bases match TRBD1. The CDR3 length is 14 residues. The J segment lost 7 bases and the V segment lost 3 bases, leaving 7 bases of the junction unmatched. In germline, CDR1 is SGHTA, CDR2 FQGNSA. The CDR3 is CASSFTGGSREQYF. CDR3 in DNA: TGTGCCAGCAGCTTTACAGGGGGCTCGAGGGAGCAGTACTTC.

V and J are TRBV19 and TRBJ2-2, with D tentatively TRBD1 (6 bases). Germline CDR1 reads LNHDA; CDR2 reads SQIVND (reference sequence). Trimming shortened V by 4 bases and J by 6 bases, and 15 bases separated the two germline ends. The CDR3 is made up of 15 amino acids. The CDR3 here is CASSTATGLPGELFF. The CDR3 region has the DNA TGTGCCAGTAGTACCGCCACAGGGCTACCCGGGGAGCTGTTTTTT.

The chain employs TRBV6-1 and TRBJ2-7; TRBD1 might be the D (5 bases). With 3 bases removed from V and 3 bases from J, the gap between germline ends came to 15 bases. The CDR3 sequence is 15 residues long. Per germline, CDR1 MNHNS and CDR2 SASEGT. CDR3 protein: CASSEIKGNLYEQYF. CDR3 DNA: TGTGCCAGCAGTGAGATAAAGGGGAACCTCTACGAGCAGTACTTC.

This clone was recorded only once. V and J are TRBV5-6 and TRBJ1-5; TRBD1 matches 9 bases. CDR1 and CDR2 from the germline V gene are SGHDT and YYEEEE. The CDR3 spans 16 residues. The trim removed 4 bases at V and 9 bases at J, leaving 14 bases unmatched. The CDR3 nucleotides are TGTGCCAGCAGCCTCGGGACAGGGCCCCTCTGGGGGCCCCAGCATTTT. Its protein is CASSLGTGPLWGPQHF.

This clone was detected only once. The rearrangement links TRBV10-1 to TRBJ1-1, with no clear D. Germline-derived CDR1 and CDR2 are WNHNN and SYGVQD (reference sequence). The CDR3 length is 14 residues. Trimming took off 7 bases at V and 6 bases at J, with 18 bases between the two ends. CDR3 amino acids: CASNRLWRRAEAFF. CDR3 DNA: TGCGCCAGCAACCGGTTGTGGAGGAGGGCTGAAGCTTTCTTT.

The CDR3 here is CSVDEQGFGYTF. CDR3 in DNA: TGCAGCGTTGACGAACAGGGCTTTGGCTACACCTTC. The V and J genes are TRBV29-1 and TRBJ1-2; TRBD1 is a possible D gene (6 bases). This CDR3 has 12 residues. CDR1 is SQVTM and CDR2 is ANQGSEA in the germline V gene. Trimming removed 3 bases from V and 7 bases from J, with 12 bases in between.